This TCR beta chain was recovered during a study of T cell clones after liver transplantation. Study information: As an antigen-independent comparator, third-party-reactive TCRbeta sequences came from pre-transplant mixed lymphocyte reactions. Whole-study findings and limits: A larger donor-reactive than third-party decline suggested partial antigen-specific deletion.

Using immunoSEQ multiplex PCR, the repertoire was profiled, and TCRdb retains in-frame clones only, with some absent. The data hold 55,000 or so clones, with 71% observed a single time. Comments on this clone: Its target is not known.

Germline assignment: CDR1 SGHRS and CDR2 YFSETQ. CDR3 length: 16 amino acids. Deletions cut 2 bases from V and 2 bases from J, with 15 bases between. The V gene is TRBV5-1, the J gene TRBJ2-3; TRBD1 might be the D (6 bases). The sample consisted of CD4+ T cells from blood, taken before liver transplant. This receptor was obtained from a human donor who received a liver transplant. CDR3 DNA sequence: TGCGCCAGCAGCTTAGCAGGGGCCCTTGACACAGATACGCAGTATTTT. Protein sequence: CASSLAGALDTDTQYF.